Sequencing of this T cell receptor beta chain was carried out in a study of identifying expanded T cells in peripheral blood. No infections or other immune events were documented during collection. On this clone: Antigen specificity is unknown.

V lost 0 bases to trimming and J lost 8 bases, with 13 bases between them. Germline V gene sequence: CDR1 LGHNA, CDR2 YSLEER. There are 15 residues in the CDR3. Whole-study findings and limits: Technical replicates showed around 1.1 changed clones; roughly two weeks about 16; four weeks 19. Across healthy donors, higher total template counts meant significantly greater roughly 2-week count variance.

Assay used: immunoSEQ multiplex PCR; TCRdb lists only in-frame clones, some missing. This sample yields more than 55,000 clones, of which approximately 89% are seen a single time; approximately 4.7% belongs to the top ten. The TCR comes from a person aged 18 to 75 in good health. J is TRBJ1-4 and V is TRBV4-3; D not certain. What was sequenced was blood. CDR3 loop: CASSQDGRIWEKLFF. CDR3 nucleotide sequence: TGCGCCAGCAGCCAAGATGGGAGGATTTGGGAAAAACTGTTTTTT.